This T cell receptor (beta chain) was retrieved from a study of T cell responses to AZD1222 COVID-19 vaccine (dated by TCRdb to the early 2020s). For context, the study as a whole: AZD1222 recipients with second doses at about 4 weeks or about 12 weeks were pooled, because spike-specific TCR depth and breadth did not differ between schedules. Trial participants were enrolled into age subgroups of 18-55, 56-69 and 70-plus years, which contained about 150, 28 and 57 TCR-sequenced participants, respectively. TCR sequencing covered more than 230 trial participants: some 210 given two doses of AZD1222 and 26 given two doses of MenACWY control vaccine. The research as a whole found: Because no day 14 peak-response samples were available, repertoires were characterized only after the peak T cell response. Participants were mostly white British, with more females than males. The authors suggested clonal diversity may have been underestimated. Conclusions about previously exposed vaccinees are limited, since just five or six AZD1222 recipients were seropositive for SARS-CoV-2 at baseline. After two AZD1222 doses, spike-specific TCR breadth and depth were significantly higher than at day 0 and than in MenACWY recipients. Reportedly, almost half of the unique spike-specific TCRs recognized epitopes lying outside the regions that are mutated in the B.1.351 and B.1.1.7 variants. The 56-69-year group was small, and its depth increase did not reach significance, likely because of low power. Vaccine-associated CD4 TCRs spanned the whole spike protein, with dominant responses in regions 160-218 and 743-854.

Its CDR3 holds 14 amino acids, cysteine through phenylalanine. The CDR3 DNA has 42 bases and is translated from base 1. The V and J ends are trimmed by 3 bases and 4 bases, leaving 12 bases between them. As encoded in the germline V gene (reference sequence), CDR1 is LGHDT while CDR2 is YNNKEL. The time point label for this specimen denotes: baseline before first vaccination. Samples from vaccinated people were obtained from the UK trials COV001 and COV002, which included a single-blind randomized controlled phase 2/3 trial of AZD1222 (ChAdOx1 nCoV-19) in healthy adults. For TCRbeta chain sequencing, PBMC samples from trial participants were taken at day 0 and at day 28 after the second dose. On this clone itself: Its antigen is still unknown. Per-base qualities were not stored, and no clone one base away is much larger.

The CDR3 regions of human TCRbeta chains were subjected to immunosequencing. Turning to the authors' computational methods: TCRs in the repertoires were compared against a reference library of SARS-CoV-2-specific TCRs that had been generated with the MIRA antigen-specificity platform. Breadth was defined as the fraction of unique TCRs that were SARS-CoV-2-associated, and depth was defined as the fraction of total T cells that were SARS-CoV-2-associated. Using the MIRA data, each spike-specific TCR was mapped to the spike region that the TCR reacts to and placed in a CD4 or CD8 class. Log10-transformed breadth and depth values were compared by one-way ANOVA with Sidak's multiple comparisons tests. TCRdb took this table from immuneACCESS and kept in-frame rearrangements with V and J called. Such tables lack part of the clones; where checked against another copy, unresolved V genes explain under half of the gap, and the rest is unexplained. The V and J calls and clone size come from that table; D and trimming were worked out from the DNA. For this sample the table gives 140,000 to 150,000 clones, of which over 90% were detected only once. Of the sample, 4.5% to 5.5% is held by the ten largest clones.

This sequence originates from an adult in good health. The source material was peripheral blood, sampled on day 0 of AZD1222 vaccination. The sequence joins TRBV3-1 (or the pseudogene TRBV3-2) to TRBJ1-2; D gene: possibly TRBD1, on 6 matching bases. The CDR3 has the sequence CASSHTGYGYGYTF. The DNA sequence is given as TGTGCCAGCAGCCATACAGGGTATGGCTATGGCTACACCTTC.